The 22 T cell receptor beta chains given below trace back to one sample, sequenced in a study of graft-versus-host responses after intestinal transplantation. The protocol was immunoSEQ multiplex PCR, while the TCRdb copy is restricted to in-frame clones and leaves out a portion. The data hold some 66,000 clones, with approximately 91% observed a single time. The graft tissue was processed, and this released both intraepithelial and lamina propria lymphocytes. The sequencing used ileum tissue, collected roughly 54 weeks after transplant. These receptors originate from a human patient who received an intestinal transplant, so some T cells may come from the graft donor.

J is TRBJ1-2 and V is TRBV7-2, with 8 bases lining up with TRBD1. The length of the CDR3 is 14 residues. CDR1 and CDR2 from the germline V gene are SGHTA and FQGNSA. With V trimmed by 5 bases and J by 8 bases, 10 bases remained unmatched. The CDR3 region is CASSQGAGGRGYTF. DNA for the CDR3: TGTGCCAGCAGCCAGGGGGCAGGCGGGAGGGGCTACACCTTC.

J is TRBJ2-7 and V is TRBV7-3, with D possibly called TRBD1 or TRBD2 (6 bases each). The CDR3 has 14 amino acids. V was trimmed by 3 bases and J by 6 bases, leaving 15 bases between them. CDR1 and CDR2 from the germline V gene are SGHTA and FQGTGA. Here the CDR3 DNA reads TGTGCCAGCAGCTTGGGGGGCGGAGCGGGCGAGCAGTACTTC. Amino acids: CASSLGGGAGEQYF.

The rearrangement joins TRBV11-2 to TRBJ2-7, with 9 bases identical to TRBD1. The CDR3 has 16 residues. The V gene end was trimmed by 0 bases and the J gene end by 4 bases; junction bases not matched to a gene: 7. CDR1 SGHAT and CDR2 FQNNGV come from the germline V gene. CDR3 nucleotides: TGTGCCAGCAGCTTAGATACAGGGGGCGGTGGGTACGAGCAGTACTTC. It yields the protein CASSLDTGGGGYEQYF. Drawing the rest from reference TRBV11-2 and TRBJ2-7, the complete variable domain is EAGVAQSPRYKIIEKRQSVAFWCNPISGHATLYWYQQILGQGPKLLIQFQNNGVVDDSQLPKDRFSAERLKGVDSTLKIQPAKLEDSAVYLCASSLDTGGGGYEQYFGPGTRLTVT.

The chain links TRBV2 to TRBJ2-3, with D hard to call. This CDR3 has 14 residues. Per the germline V gene, CDR1 is SNHLY and CDR2 is FYNNEI. V lost 2 bases and J 1 base, leaving 7 bases between the germline ends. The CDR3 here is CASSESGGTDTQYF. The CDR3 DNA is TGTGCCAGCAGTGAATCAGGAGGCACAGATACGCAGTATTTT.

V gene TRBV6-1 combines with J gene TRBJ2-3, with TRBD2 matching 9 bases. Germline lookup yields CDR1 MNHNS and CDR2 SASEGT. V was clipped by 10 bases and J by 3 bases; unmatched bases: 11. The CDR3 has 15 residues. The CDR3 coding sequence is TGTGCCACGACGGCGAGGCTAGCGGGAACAGATACGCAGTATTTT. This gives the protein CATTARLAGTDTQYF.

The V gene is TRBV5-5, the J gene TRBJ2-5; D ambiguous. The V gene's germline CDR1 is SGHKS and CDR2 YYEKEE (reference sequence). Trimming took off 2 bases at V and 5 bases at J, with 10 bases between the two ends. CDR3 length: 13 residues. DNA for the CDR3: TGTGCCAGCAGCTTCAGCAGTCGGGAGACCCAGTACTTC. Protein sequence: CASSFSSRETQYF.

This clone was counted once. This rearrangement joins TRBV13 to TRBJ2-1; 10 bases match TRBD2. This CDR3 has 19 amino acids. Germline loops: CDR1 PRHDT, CDR2 FYEKMQ (reference sequence). The junction had 13 bases not matched to a gene; V was cut back by 5 bases and J by 0 bases. CDR3 coding DNA: TGTGCCAGCAGCATAAACCTAGCGGGGGTTGCAAGCTCCTACAATGAGCAGTTCTTC. Protein sequence: CASSINLAGVASSYNEQFF.

This chain links TRBV6-5 with TRBJ1-2, with TRBD1 matching over 7 bases. V trimming: 5 bases; J trimming: 4 bases; junction bases outside the gene matches: 7. This CDR3 contains 14 residues. Germline V gene sequence: CDR1 MNHEY, CDR2 SVGAGI. In DNA form, the CDR3 reads TGTGCCAGCAGTCAGACTCGGGACAGCTATGGCTACACCTTC. Its translation: CASSQTRDSYGYTF.

The V call is TRBV4-1, the J call TRBJ2-3, with D uncertain. This CDR3 is built from 14 residues. V shed 0 bases and J shed 3 bases, with 7 bases lying between them. CDR1 MGHRA and CDR2 YSYEKL come from the germline V gene. In DNA form, the CDR3 reads TGCGCCAGCAGCCAAGATCCACGGACAGATACGCAGTATTTT. Its protein product is CASSQDPRTDTQYF.

The J gene is TRBJ2-2, the V gene TRBV2; 9 positions match TRBD2. There are 17 residues in the CDR3. The V and J ends lost 2 bases and 5 bases, in that order; junction bases with no gene match: 9. Germline CDR1 reads SNHLY; CDR2 reads FYNNEI. The CDR3 nucleotides are TGTGCCAGCAGTGAAAGGTTTAGCGGGAGTGTTACCGGGGAGCTGTTTTTT. Protein product: CASSERFSGSVTGELFF.

This clone was seen a single time. The chain couples TRBV28 to TRBJ2-7; unclear D gene. CDR3 length equals 15 residues. Germline loops: CDR1 MDHEN, CDR2 SYDVKM. V was trimmed by 2 bases and J by 2 bases, leaving 13 bases between them. The CDR3 DNA is TGTGCCAGCAGTTTAGGATCAACTGCGACCTACGAGCAGTACTTC. Protein product: CASSLGSTATYEQYF.

The V gene is TRBV10-3, the J gene TRBJ2-5; 13 positions match TRBD2. Germline-derived CDR1 and CDR2 are ENHRY and SYGVKD. J gave up 4 bases and V 0 bases, and 5 bases lay outside the gene matches. The CDR3 extends over 17 amino acids. The CDR3 nucleotides read TGTGCCATCAGTGAGTCAACTAGCGGGAGGGAGAGAGAGACCCAGTACTTC. This codes for CAISESTSGRERETQYF.

This clone was detected a few times. The rearrangement links TRBV10-3 to TRBJ1-1; D uncertain. From germline, CDR1 is ENHRY and CDR2 SYGVKD. The CDR3 is 12 amino acids. V lost 2 bases and J 0 bases, leaving 1 base between the germline ends. The DNA of the CDR3 is TGTGCCATCAGTGAGGTGAACACTGAAGCTTTCTTT. It translates to CAISEVNTEAFF.

This chain joins TRBV2 and TRBJ2-1; TRBD2 aligns across 11 bases. The V gene end was trimmed by 10 bases and the J gene end by 3 bases; junction bases not matched to a gene: 8. The CDR3 is made up of 15 amino acids. CDR1 is SNHLY and CDR2 is FYNNEI in the germline V gene. The CDR3 region has the DNA TGTGCCACCAGAGTAGGACTAGCGGGCTACAATGAGCAGTTCTTC. Translating gives CATRVGLAGYNEQFF.

Only a few counts were recorded for this clone. The chain recombines TRBV19 with TRBJ1-3; D may be TRBD1 (6 bases). V was clipped by 2 bases and J by 0 bases, with 11 bases between them. The CDR3 runs 16 residues. CDR1 is LNHDA, CDR2 SQIVND, per germline (reference sequence). The CDR3 region is CASSIRQARSGNTIYF. CDR3 DNA: TGTGCCAGTAGTATAAGACAGGCCCGCTCTGGAAACACCATATATTTT.

The DNA for the CDR3 is TGTGCCAGCAGCAAAGGCCCGAACAGGTACGAGCAGTACTTC. Amino acid sequence: CASSKGPNRYEQYF. V is TRBV21-1 and J is TRBJ2-7; the table gives TRBD1 as D, unverified against the DNA. TRBV21-1 is a documented pseudogene. The CDR3 contains 14 residues.

The chain has TRBV6-1 and TRBJ2-1; TRBD1 aligns across 10 bases. Per germline, CDR1 MNHNS and CDR2 SASEGT. The CDR3 has 16 amino acids. Unmatched junction bases numbered 9, after V lost 2 bases and J lost 8 bases. CDR3 loop: CASSEWGTGALDEQFF. The CDR3 bases are TGTGCCAGCAGTGAATGGGGGACAGGGGCCCTCGATGAGCAGTTCTTC.

The chain combines TRBV5-1 with TRBJ1-5; 9 bases line up with TRBD1. V shed 0 bases and J 5 bases; nucleotides not matched to a gene: 3. Germline V CDR1 and CDR2: SGHRS, YFSETQ. There are 15 residues in the CDR3. The CDR3 DNA is TGCGCCAGCAGCTTGGGGGGACAGGGTGATCAGCCCCAGCATTTT. Translating it yields CASSLGGQGDQPQHF.

This chain connects TRBV7-2 to TRBJ2-5; 12 bases fit TRBD2. Per germline, CDR1 SGHTA and CDR2 FQGNSA. The CDR3 is 18 amino acids. Germline trimming cut 1 base from V and 5 bases from J; bases unmatched to any gene: 11. The DNA for the CDR3 is TGTGCCAGCAGCTTAGGGCAGACTAGCGGGGGTTTAGCGGAGACCCAGTACTTC. Amino acid sequence: CASSLGQTSGGLAETQYF.

The CDR3 here is CASSQDVGEYNEQFF. CDR3 DNA: TGCGCCAGCAGCCAAGATGTCGGTGAATACAATGAGCAGTTCTTC. The V call is TRBV4-3, the J call TRBJ2-1; D remains unclear. Trimming shortened V by 0 bases and J by 4 bases, and 10 bases separated the two germline ends. The CDR3 sequence is 15 residues long. Germline assignment: CDR1 LGHNA and CDR2 YSLEER.

The chain couples TRBV21-1 to TRBJ2-5; the table gives TRBD1 as D, unverified against the DNA. TRBV21-1 corresponds to a pseudogene. The CDR3 length is 14 residues. Written as DNA, the CDR3 is TGTGCCAGCAGCAAAACAGTGGCCCAAGAGACCCAGTACTTC. Encoded protein: CASSKTVAQETQYF.

This chain connects TRBV9 to TRBJ2-1; no definite D call. CDR3 length: 11 amino acids. The germline V and J ends were trimmed by 2 bases and 8 bases, with 5 bases remaining between them. Per the germline V gene, CDR1 is SGDLS and CDR2 is YYNGEE. The CDR3 DNA reads TGTGCCAGCAGCGTTCTAGATGAGCAGTTCTTC. It encodes CASSVLDEQFF.